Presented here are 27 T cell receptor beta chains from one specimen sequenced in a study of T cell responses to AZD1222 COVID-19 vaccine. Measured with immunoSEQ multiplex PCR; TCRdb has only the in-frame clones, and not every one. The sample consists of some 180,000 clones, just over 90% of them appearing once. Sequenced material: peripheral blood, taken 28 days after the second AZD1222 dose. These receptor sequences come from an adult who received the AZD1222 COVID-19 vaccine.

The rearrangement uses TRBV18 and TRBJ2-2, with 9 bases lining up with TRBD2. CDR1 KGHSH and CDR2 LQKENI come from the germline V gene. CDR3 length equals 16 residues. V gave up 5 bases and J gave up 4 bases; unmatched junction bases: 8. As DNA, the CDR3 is TGTGCCAGCTCATTTCTAGCGGGGTCCGGCACCGGGGAGCTGTTTTTT. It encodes CASSFLAGSGTGELFF.

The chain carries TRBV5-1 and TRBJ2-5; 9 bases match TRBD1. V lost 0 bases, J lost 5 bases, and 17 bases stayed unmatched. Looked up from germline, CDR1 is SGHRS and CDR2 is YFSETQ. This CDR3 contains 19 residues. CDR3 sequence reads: CASSLASLSLTGGYETQYF. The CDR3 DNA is TGCGCCAGCAGCTTGGCGTCCCTCTCGCTGACAGGGGGGTATGAGACCCAGTACTTC.

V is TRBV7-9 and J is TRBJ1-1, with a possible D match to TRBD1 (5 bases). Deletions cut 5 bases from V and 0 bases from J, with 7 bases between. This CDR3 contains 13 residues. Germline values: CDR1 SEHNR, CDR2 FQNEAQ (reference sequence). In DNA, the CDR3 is TGTGCCAGCAGCCCGACAGTGAACACTGAAGCTTTCTTT. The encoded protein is CASSPTVNTEAFF.

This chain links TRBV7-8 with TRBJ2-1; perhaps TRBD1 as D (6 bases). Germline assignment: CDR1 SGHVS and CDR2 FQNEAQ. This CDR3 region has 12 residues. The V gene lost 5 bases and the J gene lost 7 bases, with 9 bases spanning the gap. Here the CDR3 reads CASSTRGNEQFF. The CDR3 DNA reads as TGTGCCAGCAGCACCAGGGGAAATGAGCAGTTCTTC.

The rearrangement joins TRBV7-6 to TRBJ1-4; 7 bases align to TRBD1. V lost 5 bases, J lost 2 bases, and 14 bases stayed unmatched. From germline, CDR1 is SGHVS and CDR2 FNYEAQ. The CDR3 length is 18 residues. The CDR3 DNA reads TGTGCCAGCAGCCCGGGAAGTGGACAGGCGGTCACTAATGAAAAACTGTTTTTT. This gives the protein CASSPGSGQAVTNEKLFF. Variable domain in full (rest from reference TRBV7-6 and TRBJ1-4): GAGVSQSPRYKVTKRGQDVALRCDPISGHVSLYWYRQALGQGPEFLTYFNYEAQQDKSGLPNDRFSAERPEGSISTLTIQRTEQRDSAMYRCASSPGSGQAVTNEKLFFGSGTQLSVL.

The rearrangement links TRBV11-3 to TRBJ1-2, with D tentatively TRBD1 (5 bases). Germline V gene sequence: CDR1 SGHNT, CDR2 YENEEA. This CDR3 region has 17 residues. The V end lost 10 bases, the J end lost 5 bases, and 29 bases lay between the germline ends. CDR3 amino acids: CANNRDPPDSPPYGYTF. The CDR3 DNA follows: TGTGCCAACAACCGGGACCCTCCTGATAGTCCTCCGTATGGCTACACCTTC.

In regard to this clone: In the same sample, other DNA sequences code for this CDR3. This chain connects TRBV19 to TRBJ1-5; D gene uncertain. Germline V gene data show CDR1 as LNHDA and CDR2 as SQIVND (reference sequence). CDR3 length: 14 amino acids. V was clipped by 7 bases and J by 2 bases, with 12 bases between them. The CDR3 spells CASKPHGGNQPQHF. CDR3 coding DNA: TGTGCCAGTAAGCCTCACGGAGGCAATCAGCCCCAGCATTTT.

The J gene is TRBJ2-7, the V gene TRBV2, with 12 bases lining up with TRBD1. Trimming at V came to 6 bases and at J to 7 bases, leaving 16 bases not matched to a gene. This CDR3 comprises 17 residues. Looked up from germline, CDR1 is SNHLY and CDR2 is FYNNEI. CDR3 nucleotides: TGTGCCAGCAGGGTAACCGCAGGGACAGGGGGCTTGGGAGAGCAGTACTTC. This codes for CASRVTAGTGGLGEQYF.

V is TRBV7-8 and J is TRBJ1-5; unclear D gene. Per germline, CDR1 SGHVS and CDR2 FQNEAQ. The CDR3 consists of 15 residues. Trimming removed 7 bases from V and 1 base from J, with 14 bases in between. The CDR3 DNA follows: TGTGCCAGCAACCCCGACGGGAGGAGCAATCAGCCCCAGCATTTT. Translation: CASNPDGRSNQPQHF.

This CDR3 reads CASSPLSSAQETQYF. Here the CDR3 DNA reads TGTGCCAGCAGTCCCCTCTCAAGCGCCCAAGAGACCCAGTACTTC. V gene TRBV6-2 or TRBV6-3 combines with J gene TRBJ2-5, with D unclear. The CDR3 runs 15 residues. V was shortened by 5 bases and J by 1 base, with 14 bases between the two germline ends. Germline CDR1 and CDR2: MNHEY and SVGEGT.

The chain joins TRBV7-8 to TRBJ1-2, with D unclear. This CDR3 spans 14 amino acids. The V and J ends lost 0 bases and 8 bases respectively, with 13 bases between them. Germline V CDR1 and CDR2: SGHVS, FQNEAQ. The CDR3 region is CASSLAPGRRGYTF. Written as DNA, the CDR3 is TGTGCCAGCAGCTTAGCGCCGGGGAGGAGGGGCTACACCTTC.

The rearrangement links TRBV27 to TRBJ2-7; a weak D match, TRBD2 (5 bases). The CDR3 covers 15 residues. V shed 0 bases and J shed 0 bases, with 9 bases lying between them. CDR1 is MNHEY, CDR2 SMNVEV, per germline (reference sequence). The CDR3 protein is CASSLSGLASYEQYF. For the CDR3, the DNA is TGTGCCAGCAGTTTATCAGGCCTAGCCTCCTACGAGCAGTACTTC.

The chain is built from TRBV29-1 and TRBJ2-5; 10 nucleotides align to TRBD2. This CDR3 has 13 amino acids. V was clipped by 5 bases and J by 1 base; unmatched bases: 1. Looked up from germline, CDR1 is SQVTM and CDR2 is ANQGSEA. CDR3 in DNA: TGCAGCGTTACTAGCGGGGCCCAAGAGACCCAGTACTTC. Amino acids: CSVTSGAQETQYF.

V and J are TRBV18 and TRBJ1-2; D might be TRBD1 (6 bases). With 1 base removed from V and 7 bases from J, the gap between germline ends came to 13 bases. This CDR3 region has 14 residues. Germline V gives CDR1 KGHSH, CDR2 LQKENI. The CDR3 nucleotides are TGTGCCAGCTCACCACGGGCAGGGGTTGGTGGCTACACCTTC. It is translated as CASSPRAGVGGYTF.

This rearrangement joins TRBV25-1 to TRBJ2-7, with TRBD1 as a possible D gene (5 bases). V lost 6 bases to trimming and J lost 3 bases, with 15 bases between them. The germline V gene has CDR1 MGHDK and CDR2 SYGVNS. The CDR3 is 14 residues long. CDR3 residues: CASSSLKGIYEQYF. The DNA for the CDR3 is TGTGCCAGCAGCAGTCTTAAGGGGATCTACGAGCAGTACTTC.

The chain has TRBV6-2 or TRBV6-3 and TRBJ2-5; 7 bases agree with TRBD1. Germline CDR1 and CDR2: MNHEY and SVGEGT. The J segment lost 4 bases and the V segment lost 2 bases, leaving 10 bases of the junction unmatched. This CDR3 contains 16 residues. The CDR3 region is CASSYQQGFRIETQYF. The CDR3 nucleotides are TGTGCCAGCAGTTACCAACAGGGGTTCAGGATAGAGACCCAGTACTTC.

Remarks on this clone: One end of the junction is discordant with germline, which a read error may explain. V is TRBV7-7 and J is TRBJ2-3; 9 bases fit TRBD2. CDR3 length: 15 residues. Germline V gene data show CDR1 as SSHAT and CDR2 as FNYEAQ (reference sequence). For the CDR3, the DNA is TGTGCTAGCAGCCCTAGCGGGACCGGCACAGATACGCAGTATTTT. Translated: CASSPSGTGTDTQYF.

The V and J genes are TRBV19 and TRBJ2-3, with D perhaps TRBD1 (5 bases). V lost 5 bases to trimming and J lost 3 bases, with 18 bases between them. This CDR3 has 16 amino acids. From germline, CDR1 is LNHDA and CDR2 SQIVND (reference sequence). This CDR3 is CASSLPRPPGTDTQYF. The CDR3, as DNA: TGTGCCAGTAGTTTACCTCGACCCCCAGGGACAGATACGCAGTATTTT. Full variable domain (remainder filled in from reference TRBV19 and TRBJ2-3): DGGITQSPKYLFRKEGQNVTLSCEQNLNHDAMYWYRQDPGQGLRLIYYSQIVNDFQKGDIAEGYSVSREKKESFPLTVTSAQKNPTAFYLCASSLPRPPGTDTQYFGPGTRLTVL.

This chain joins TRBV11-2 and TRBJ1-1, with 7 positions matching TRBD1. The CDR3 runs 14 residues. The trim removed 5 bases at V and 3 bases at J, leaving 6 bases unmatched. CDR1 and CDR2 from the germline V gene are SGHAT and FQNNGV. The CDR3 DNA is TGTGCCAGCAGCCACAGGGGTATAGACACTGAAGCTTTCTTT. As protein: CASSHRGIDTEAFF.

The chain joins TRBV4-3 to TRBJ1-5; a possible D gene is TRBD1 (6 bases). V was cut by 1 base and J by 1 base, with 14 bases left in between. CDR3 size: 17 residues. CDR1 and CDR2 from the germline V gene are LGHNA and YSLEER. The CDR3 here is CASSQVYAGASNQPQHF. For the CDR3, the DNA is TGCGCCAGCAGCCAAGTTTATGCAGGGGCGAGCAATCAGCCCCAGCATTTT.

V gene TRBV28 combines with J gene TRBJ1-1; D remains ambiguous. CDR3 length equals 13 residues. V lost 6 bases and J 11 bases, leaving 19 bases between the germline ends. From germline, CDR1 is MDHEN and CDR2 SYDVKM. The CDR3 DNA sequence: TGTGCCAGCAGCTCCCCTTCCCCCGTGACTGCTTTCTTT. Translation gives CASSSPSPVTAFF.

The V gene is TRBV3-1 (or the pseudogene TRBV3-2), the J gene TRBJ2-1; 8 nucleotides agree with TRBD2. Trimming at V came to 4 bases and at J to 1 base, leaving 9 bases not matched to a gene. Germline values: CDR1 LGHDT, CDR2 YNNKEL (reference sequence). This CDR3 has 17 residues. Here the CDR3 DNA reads TGTGCCAGCAGCCCCCCGCGGCCTAGCGGGTCCTACAATGAGCAGTTCTTC. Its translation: CASSPPRPSGSYNEQFF.

The CDR3 loop reads CASSKTRTSGRASGDSYEQYF. CDR3 coding DNA: TGTGCCAGCAGCAAAACTCGGACTAGCGGGAGAGCTTCGGGAGACTCCTACGAGCAGTACTTC. This chain joins TRBV21-1 and TRBJ2-7; the table's D call TRBD2 went unverified against the DNA. TRBV21-1 is a pseudogene locus. This CDR3 has 21 residues.

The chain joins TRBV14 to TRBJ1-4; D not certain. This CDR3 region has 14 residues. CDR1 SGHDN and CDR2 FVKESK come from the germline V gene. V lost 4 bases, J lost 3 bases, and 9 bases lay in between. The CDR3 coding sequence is TGTGCCAGCAGCCCGCAGCGGGCTAATGAAAAACTGTTTTTT. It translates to CASSPQRANEKLFF.

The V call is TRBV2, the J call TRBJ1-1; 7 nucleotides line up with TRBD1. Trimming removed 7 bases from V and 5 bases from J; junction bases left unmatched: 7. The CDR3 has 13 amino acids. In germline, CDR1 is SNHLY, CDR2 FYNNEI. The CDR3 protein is CASKGDRVTEAFF. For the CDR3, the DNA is TGTGCCAGCAAGGGCGACAGGGTGACTGAAGCTTTCTTT.

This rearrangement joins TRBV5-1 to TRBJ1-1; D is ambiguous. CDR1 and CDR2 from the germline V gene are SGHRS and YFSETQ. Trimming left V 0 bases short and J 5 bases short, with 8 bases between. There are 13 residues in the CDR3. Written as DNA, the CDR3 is TGCGCCAGCAGCTTGGATCTGGAAACTGAAGCTTTCTTT. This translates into CASSLDLETEAFF.

For the CDR3, the DNA is TGTGCCAGCAGCTTATCGTCCGCAGGTCCAGATACGCAGTATTTT. Protein: CASSLSSAGPDTQYF. The chain carries TRBV7-3 and TRBJ2-3; D is uncertain. The germline gives CDR1 SGHTA, CDR2 FQGTGA. This CDR3 has 15 amino acids. Trimming took 2 bases from V and 4 from J, leaving 13 bases between them.